The 24 T cell receptor beta chains in this list originate from one sample, sequenced in a study of T cell responses to AZD1222 COVID-19 vaccine (dated by TCRdb to the early 2020s). The sample's time point label, in plain terms: baseline before first vaccination. The treatment or condition label here, explained by the study, means: meningococcal conjugate vaccine given as trial control. The receptor library was made with the immunoSEQ multiplex PCR assay. The immuneACCESS repertoire file appears here via TCRdb, limited to in-frame rearrangements. These files lack a portion of the clones; in checked studies, under half of the deficit traces to unresolved V genes, and the cause of the others is not known. This sample gives approximately 98,000 clones in total; roughly 89% of them show up just once. The ten largest clones capture roughly 3% of the sample. The input for sequencing was peripheral blood, taken on day 0 of MenACWY control vaccination. Source of these receptors: an adult in good health.

The J gene is TRBJ2-5, the V gene TRBV5-5; D is perhaps TRBD1 (5 bases). Germline V gene sequence: CDR1 SGHKS, CDR2 YYEKEE (reference sequence). The CDR3 is made up of 13 amino acids. The V end was cut by 4 bases, the J end by 1 base, with 8 bases between. The CDR3 DNA sequence: TGTGCCAGCAGCAGACAGCCCCAAGAGACCCAGTACTTC. As protein: CASSRQPQETQYF.

Regarding this clone: Other DNA sequences in this specimen translate into the identical CDR3. The chain employs TRBV3-1 (or the pseudogene TRBV3-2) and TRBJ2-7, with 7 bases identical to TRBD1. In germline, CDR1 is LGHDT, CDR2 YNNKEL (reference sequence). The CDR3 spans 13 residues. J was trimmed by 3 bases and V by 2 bases; bases with no gene match: 1. CDR3 amino acids: CASSQNRGYEQYF. Here the CDR3 DNA reads TGTGCCAGCAGCCAAAACAGGGGCTACGAGCAGTACTTC.

The chain couples TRBV6-6 to TRBJ1-6; D is ambiguous. V lost 0 bases and J lost 4, with 7 bases in between. The CDR3 extends over 15 amino acids. The V gene's germline CDR1 is MNHNY and CDR2 SVGAGI (reference sequence). The CDR3 loop reads CASSYSDDYNSPLHF. The CDR3, as DNA: TGTGCCAGCAGTTACTCGGACGATTATAATTCACCCCTCCACTTT.

The sample holds a few counts of this clone. This chain connects TRBV5-1 to TRBJ2-1, with TRBD2 identical over 15 bases. Trimming took 1 base from V and 8 from J; bases not matched to a gene: 1. In germline, CDR1 is SGHRS, CDR2 YFSETQ. This CDR3 is 15 amino acids long. The CDR3 nucleotides are TGCGCCAGCAGCTTGCGGACTAGCGGGGGGGATGAGCAGTTCTTC. Its translation: CASSLRTSGGDEQFF.

This chain joins TRBV5-1 and TRBJ1-1; D gene uncertain. Germline V gene lookup returns CDR1 SGHRS and CDR2 YFSETQ. The germline V and J ends were trimmed by 0 bases and 0 bases, with 6 bases remaining between them. The CDR3 has 14 residues. CDR3 residues: CASSLDGVNTEAFF. The CDR3, as DNA: TGCGCCAGCAGCTTGGATGGGGTGAACACTGAAGCTTTCTTT.

The chain recombines TRBV20-1 with TRBJ1-4; D is perhaps TRBD1 (5 bases). The CDR3 has 14 amino acids. V was trimmed by 3 bases and J by 3 bases, leaving 11 bases between them. CDR1 is DFQATT and CDR2 is SNEGSKA in the germline V gene (reference sequence). DNA for the CDR3: TGCAGTGCTAGTCGACAGCTGGCTAATGAAAAACTGTTTTTT. Residues: CSASRQLANEKLFF.

The V call is TRBV7-3, the J call TRBJ2-3; 7 bases are a match to TRBD2. Per germline, CDR1 SGHTA and CDR2 FQGTGA. The CDR3 sequence is 14 residues long. Trimming removed 5 bases from V and 4 bases from J; junction bases left unmatched: 6. The CDR3 coding sequence is TGTGCCAGCAGCCCGACGGGGGGACCAGATACGCAGTATTTT. Its translation: CASSPTGGPDTQYF.

V usage is TRBV6-1 and J usage is TRBJ2-7; no definite D call. With 1 base removed from V and 0 bases from J, the gap between germline ends came to 13 bases. The CDR3 is 16 amino acids. Germline CDR1 MNHNS, CDR2 SASEGT. In DNA form, the CDR3 reads TGTGCCAGCAGTGAAGGCCAACTGAAGAGCTCCTACGAGCAGTACTTC. As protein: CASSEGQLKSSYEQYF.

The CDR3, as DNA: TGTGCCAGCAATAACGGACAGACCTCTAACTATGGCTACACCTTC. Its protein product is CASNNGQTSNYGYTF. V gene TRBV7-2 combines with J gene TRBJ1-2; TRBD1 is a possible D gene (6 bases). Trimming left V 7 bases short and J 0 bases short, with 15 bases between. Germline values: CDR1 SGHTA, CDR2 FQGNSA. This CDR3 region has 15 residues.

This chain uses TRBV7-8 with TRBJ1-5; no definite D call. The CDR3 covers 15 residues. Germline-derived CDR1 and CDR2 are SGHVS and FQNEAQ. V was clipped by 5 bases and J by 2 bases, with 13 bases between them. CDR3 bases: TGTGCCAGCAGCCTTCTTGAGGCCGGCAATCAGCCCCAGCATTTT. This gives the protein CASSLLEAGNQPQHF. The complete variable domain, with remaining parts taken from reference TRBV7-8 and TRBJ1-5, reads GAGVSQSPRYKVAKRGQDVALRCDPISGHVSLFWYQQALGQGPEFLTYFQNEAQLDKSGLPSDRFFAERPEGSVSTLKIQRTQQEDSAVYLCASSLLEAGNQPQHFGDGTRLSIL.

Only one count was recorded for this clone. The germline gene is not matched at one end of the junction; a read error may be the cause. The chain links TRBV18 to TRBJ1-2, with 7 bases fitting TRBD1. The CDR3 consists of 13 residues. Germline loops: CDR1 KGHSH, CDR2 LQKENI. CDR3 loop: CASSPQGGDGYTF. The CDR3 nucleotides read TGTGCCAGCTCCCCACAAGGGGGCGATGGCTACACCTTC.

The chain uses TRBV9 and TRBJ2-5, with D possibly TRBD1 on 6 matching bases. Germline lookup yields CDR1 SGDLS and CDR2 YYNGEE. The CDR3 has 15 amino acids. V dropped 4 bases and J dropped 4 bases, with 17 bases sitting between them. The CDR3 here is CASSIQGSYGETQYF. CDR3 DNA: TGTGCCAGCAGCATACAGGGTTCGTATGGAGAGACCCAGTACTTC.

This clone has a single count. V usage is TRBV4-1 and J usage is TRBJ1-3; TRBD1 aligns across 8 bases. The J segment lost 2 bases and the V segment lost 4 bases, leaving 1 base of the junction unmatched. Germline-derived CDR1 and CDR2 are MGHRA and YSYEKL. The CDR3 totals 14 residues. The CDR3 DNA sequence: TGCGCCAGCAGCCCGACAGGGGCTGGAAACACCATATATTTT. This gives the protein CASSPTGAGNTIYF.

This clone appeared once. V is TRBV30 and J is TRBJ1-4; D is perhaps TRBD1 (5 bases). CDR3 length: 14 amino acids. Per the germline V gene, CDR1 is GTSNPN and CDR2 is SVGIG (reference sequence). The V end lost 1 base, the J end lost 7 bases, and 13 bases lay between the germline ends. This chain's CDR3 is CAWSGGQGTEKLFF. The CDR3 DNA sequence: TGTGCCTGGAGTGGTGGGCAGGGCACTGAAAAACTGTTTTTT.

This sequence joins TRBV3-1 (or the pseudogene TRBV3-2) and TRBJ2-5, with 8 bases identical to TRBD2. The V gene's germline CDR1 is LGHDT and CDR2 YNNKEL (reference sequence). V was pared by 2 bases and J by 5 bases, with 7 bases of the junction left unmatched. CDR3 length equals 15 residues. The CDR3 loop is CASSQLPRGGETQYF. In DNA, the CDR3 is TGTGCCAGCAGCCAACTCCCCCGGGGGGGGGAGACCCAGTACTTC.

V gene TRBV3-1 (or the pseudogene TRBV3-2) combines with J gene TRBJ1-2; a weak D match, TRBD1 (5 bases). CDR1 and CDR2 from the germline V gene are LGHDT and YNNKEL (reference sequence). The CDR3 consists of 14 residues. V shed 5 bases and J shed 4 bases, with 14 bases lying between them. DNA for the CDR3: TGTGCCAGCAGCTTAGGCCGGGACGCCTATGGCTACACCTTC. This sequence encodes CASSLGRDAYGYTF.

The gene calls are TRBV6-5 and TRBJ1-1, with D tentatively TRBD1 (5 bases). Germline assignment: CDR1 MNHEY and CDR2 SVGAGI. V lost 2 bases and J lost 3, with 10 bases in between. The CDR3 runs 14 residues. CDR3: CASSYGGEDTEAFF. DNA for the CDR3: TGTGCCAGCAGTTACGGGGGGGAGGACACTGAAGCTTTCTTT.

This chain uses TRBV23-1 with TRBJ1-1; the D gene is possibly TRBD1 (6 bases). TRBV23-1 qualifies as an ORF whose function is uncertain. The CDR3 runs 16 residues. V shed 2 bases and J shed 2 bases, with 15 bases lying between them. CDR3 sequence: CASSQRLGGINTEAFF. The CDR3 DNA reads TGCGCCAGCAGTCAAAGGTTAGGGGGGATAAACACTGAAGCTTTCTTT.

The chain employs TRBV5-1 and TRBJ2-7, with 7 positions matching TRBD1. This CDR3 contains 14 residues. V shed 4 bases and J 2 bases; nucleotides not matched to a gene: 6. Germline V gene sequence: CDR1 SGHRS, CDR2 YFSETQ. CDR3 protein: CASSRDRVTYEQYF. Here the CDR3 DNA reads TGCGCCAGCAGCCGAGACAGGGTTACCTACGAGCAGTACTTC.

The chain has TRBV15 and TRBJ2-7; D is ambiguous. CDR1 LNHNV and CDR2 YYDKDF come from the germline V gene (reference sequence). This CDR3 region has 12 residues. V dropped 3 bases and J dropped 0 bases, with 3 bases sitting between them. The CDR3 here is CATSSDSYEQYF. The CDR3, as DNA: TGTGCCACCAGCAGTGACTCCTACGAGCAGTACTTC.

The V call is TRBV19, the J call TRBJ1-5; no clear D gene. CDR3 length equals 14 residues. The V gene lost 0 bases and the J gene lost 9 bases, with 12 bases spanning the gap. From germline, CDR1 is LNHDA and CDR2 SQIVND (reference sequence). CDR3 protein: CASSIEPRGGPQHF. CDR3 DNA sequence: TGTGCCAGTAGTATAGAGCCCCGGGGTGGGCCCCAGCATTTT.

The J gene is TRBJ2-1, the V gene TRBV27; possibly TRBD1 for D (7 bases). Germline CDR1 and CDR2: MNHEY and SMNVEV (reference sequence). This CDR3 is built from 14 residues. V was pared by 5 bases and J by 1 base, with 9 bases between. The CDR3 sequence is CASSAGQSYNEQFF. CDR3 nucleotide sequence: TGTGCCAGCAGTGCGGGACAGTCCTACAATGAGCAGTTCTTC.

This clone occurred once. This rearrangement joins TRBV5-1 to TRBJ2-7, with 7 bases lining up with TRBD1. The CDR3 loop spans 15 amino acids. Unmatched junction bases numbered 8, after V lost 4 bases and J lost 1 base. Germline V gene data show CDR1 as SGHRS and CDR2 as YFSETQ. The CDR3 reads CASSETGLRSYEQYF. CDR3 bases: TGCGCCAGCAGCGAGACAGGGCTAAGATCCTACGAGCAGTACTTC.

This sequence joins TRBV29-1 and TRBJ1-1; the match to TRBD1 covers 8 bases. CDR1 is SQVTM, CDR2 ANQGSEA, per germline. The V gene end was trimmed by 2 bases and the J gene end by 6 bases; junction bases not matched to a gene: 5. The CDR3 is 13 amino acids. CDR3 bases: TGCAGCGTTGAACTGGACAGGGTGTCTGAAGCTTTCTTT. Translating gives CSVELDRVSEAFF.